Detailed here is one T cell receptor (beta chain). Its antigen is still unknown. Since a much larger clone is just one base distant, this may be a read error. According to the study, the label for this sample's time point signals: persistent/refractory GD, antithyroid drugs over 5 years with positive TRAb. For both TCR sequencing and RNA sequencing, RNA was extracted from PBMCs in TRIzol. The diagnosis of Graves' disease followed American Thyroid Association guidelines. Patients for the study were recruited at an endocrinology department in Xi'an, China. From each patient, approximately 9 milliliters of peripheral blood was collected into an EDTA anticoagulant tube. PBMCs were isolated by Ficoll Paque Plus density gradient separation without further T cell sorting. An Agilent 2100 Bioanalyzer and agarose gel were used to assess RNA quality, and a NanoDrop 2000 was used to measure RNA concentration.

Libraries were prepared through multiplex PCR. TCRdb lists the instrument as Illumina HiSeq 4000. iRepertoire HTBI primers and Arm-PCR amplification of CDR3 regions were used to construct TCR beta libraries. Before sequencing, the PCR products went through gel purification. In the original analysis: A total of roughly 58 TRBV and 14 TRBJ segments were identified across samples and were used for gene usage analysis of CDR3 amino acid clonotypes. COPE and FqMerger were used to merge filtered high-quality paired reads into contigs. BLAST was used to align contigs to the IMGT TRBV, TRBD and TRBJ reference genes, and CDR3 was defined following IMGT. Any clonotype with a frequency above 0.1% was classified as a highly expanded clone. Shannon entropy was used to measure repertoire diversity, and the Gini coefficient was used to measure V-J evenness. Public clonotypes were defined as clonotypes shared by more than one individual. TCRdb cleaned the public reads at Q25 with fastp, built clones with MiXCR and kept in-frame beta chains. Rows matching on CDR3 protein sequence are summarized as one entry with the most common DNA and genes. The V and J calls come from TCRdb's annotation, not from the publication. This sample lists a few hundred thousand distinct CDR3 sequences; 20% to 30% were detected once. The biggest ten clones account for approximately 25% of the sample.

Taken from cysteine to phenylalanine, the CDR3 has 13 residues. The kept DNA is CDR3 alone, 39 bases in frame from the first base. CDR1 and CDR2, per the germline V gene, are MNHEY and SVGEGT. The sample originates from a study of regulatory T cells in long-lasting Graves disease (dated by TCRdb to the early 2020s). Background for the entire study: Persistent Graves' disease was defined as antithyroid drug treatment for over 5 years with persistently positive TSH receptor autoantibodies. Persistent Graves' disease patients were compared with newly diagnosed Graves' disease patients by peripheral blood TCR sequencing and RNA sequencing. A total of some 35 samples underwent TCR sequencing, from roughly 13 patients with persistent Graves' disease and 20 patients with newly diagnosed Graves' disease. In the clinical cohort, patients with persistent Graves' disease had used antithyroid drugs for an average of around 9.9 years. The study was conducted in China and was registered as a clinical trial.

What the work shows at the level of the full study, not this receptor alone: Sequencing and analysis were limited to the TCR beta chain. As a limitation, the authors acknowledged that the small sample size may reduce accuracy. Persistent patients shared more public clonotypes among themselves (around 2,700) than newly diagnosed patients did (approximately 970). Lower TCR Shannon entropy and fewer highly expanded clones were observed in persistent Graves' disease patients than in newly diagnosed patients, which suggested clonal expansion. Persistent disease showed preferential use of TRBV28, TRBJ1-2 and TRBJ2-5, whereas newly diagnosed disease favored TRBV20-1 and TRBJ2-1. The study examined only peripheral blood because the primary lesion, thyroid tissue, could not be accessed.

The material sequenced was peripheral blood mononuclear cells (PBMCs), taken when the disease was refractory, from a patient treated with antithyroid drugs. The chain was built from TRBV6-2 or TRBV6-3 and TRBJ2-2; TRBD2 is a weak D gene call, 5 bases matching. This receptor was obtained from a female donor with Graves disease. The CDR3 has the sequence CASSRSLTGELLF. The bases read TGTGCCAGCAGTCGCTCCTTAACCGGGGAGCTGCTTTTT.